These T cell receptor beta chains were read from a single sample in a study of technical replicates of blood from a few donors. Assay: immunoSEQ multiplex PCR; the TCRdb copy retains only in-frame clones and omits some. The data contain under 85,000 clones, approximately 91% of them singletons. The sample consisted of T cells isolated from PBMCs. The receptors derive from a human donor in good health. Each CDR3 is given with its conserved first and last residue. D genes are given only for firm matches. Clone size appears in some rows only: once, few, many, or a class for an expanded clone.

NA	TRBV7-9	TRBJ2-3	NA	TGTGCCAGCAGTTTAACGACGGTGAGGGGGTCAGATACGCAGTATTTT	CASSLTTVRGSDTQYF
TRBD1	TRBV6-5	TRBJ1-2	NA	TGTGCCAGCAGTCTACAGGGGGCAGACTATGGCTACACCTTC	CASSLQGADYGYTF
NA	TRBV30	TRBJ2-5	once	TGTGCCTGGAGTAGGAGGCGGGACCAAGAGACCCAGTACTTC	CAWSRRRDQETQYF
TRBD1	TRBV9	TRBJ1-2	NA	TGTGCCAGCGGGGGACAGGCCTCCAACTATGGCTACACCTTC	CASGGQASNYGYTF
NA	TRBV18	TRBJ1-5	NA	TGTGCCAGCTCACCAGGCGTCAGGGTGGCCCAGCCCCAGCATTTT	CASSPGVRVAQPQHF
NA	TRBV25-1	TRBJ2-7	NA	TGTGCCAGCAGTGAAACGAGGCAGCAGACCTACGAGCAGTACTTC	CASSETRQQTYEQYF
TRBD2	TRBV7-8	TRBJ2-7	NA	TGTGCCAGCAGCGCCACCGGGACTAGTTACGAGCAGTACTTC	CASSATGTSYEQYF
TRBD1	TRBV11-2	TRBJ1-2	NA	TGTGCCAGCAGCTTAGGGACAGGGGTGAACTATGGCTACACCTTC	CASSLGTGVNYGYTF
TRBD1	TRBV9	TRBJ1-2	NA	TGTGCCAGCAGCCTGACAGGGTGGGGCTACACCTTC	CASSLTGWGYTF
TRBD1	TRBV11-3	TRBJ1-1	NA	TGTGCCAGCAGCTTTGGACAGGCCGGAGAAGCTTTCTTT	CASSFGQAGEAFF
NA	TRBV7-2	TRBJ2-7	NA	TGTGCCAGCAGCTTATATTACGAGCAGTACTTC	CASSLYYEQYF
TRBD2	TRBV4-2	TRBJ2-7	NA	TGTGCCAGCAGCCAAACCGTGAGCGGGAGGGTCAACGAGCAGTACTTC	CASSQTVSGRVNEQYF
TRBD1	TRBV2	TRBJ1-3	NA	TGTGCCAGCAGACAGGGGGAAAACACCATATATTTT	CASRQGENTIYF
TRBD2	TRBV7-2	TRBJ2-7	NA	TGTGCCAGCAGCCTCGGGACTAGCGGGAGGGGGTACGAGCAGTACTTC	CASSLGTSGRGYEQYF
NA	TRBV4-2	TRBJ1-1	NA	TGTGCCAGCAGCCAAGTCCCAGCTGAAGCTTTCTTT	CASSQVPAEAFF
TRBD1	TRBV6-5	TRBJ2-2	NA	TGTGCCAGCAGTTACGCACAGGGGGTGGCCGGGGAGCTGTTTTTT	CASSYAQGVAGELFF
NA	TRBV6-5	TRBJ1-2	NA	TGTGCCAGCAGCCCAGACAGTTCCTATGGCTACACCTTC	CASSPDSSYGYTF
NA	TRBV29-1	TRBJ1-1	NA	TGCAGCGGTACCAGTCGGAGGACTGAAGCTTTCTTT	CSGTSRRTEAFF
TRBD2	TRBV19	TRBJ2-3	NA	TGTGCCAGTAGTATAGTGGAAGCTAGCGGGAGCTCAGATACGCAGTATTTT	CASSIVEASGSSDTQYF
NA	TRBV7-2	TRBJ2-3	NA	TGTGCCAGCAGCTTACCGGGTACAGATACGCAGTATTTT	CASSLPGTDTQYF
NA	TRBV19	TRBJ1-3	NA	TGTGCCAGTAGGGGCAATGGAAACACCATATATTTT	CASRGNGNTIYF
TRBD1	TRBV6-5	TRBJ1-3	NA	TGTGCCAGCAGTCCCGACAGGGAATCTGGAAACACCATATATTTT	CASSPDRESGNTIYF
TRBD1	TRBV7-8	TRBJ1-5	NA	TGTGCCAGCAGCCCCGACAGGGGGCCTCCTTTTTATAGCAATCAGCCCCAGCATTTT	CASSPDRGPPFYSNQPQHF
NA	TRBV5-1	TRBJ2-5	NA	TGCGCCAGCAGCTTGACAGGGATGGAGGAGACCCAGTACTTC	CASSLTGMEETQYF
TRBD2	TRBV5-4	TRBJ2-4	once	TGTGCCAGCAGCTCGGGGGAGACTAGCGGGAGGGCCAAAAACATTCAGTACTTC	CASSSGETSGRAKNIQYF
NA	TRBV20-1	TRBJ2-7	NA	TGCAGTGCTCAGCAGGGATACGAGCAGTACTTC	CSAQQGYEQYF
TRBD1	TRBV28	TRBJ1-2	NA	TGTGCCAGCAGTTTACCGGGACAGGGGGCGCTTGGCTACACCTTC	CASSLPGQGALGYTF
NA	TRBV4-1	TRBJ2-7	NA	TGCGCCAGCAGCCAACCGGAGGGCCGGAACTCCTACGAGCAGTACTTC	CASSQPEGRNSYEQYF
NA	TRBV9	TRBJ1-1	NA	TGTGCCAGCAGCGTACAGGGAGGTGGCACTGAAGCTTTCTTT	CASSVQGGGTEAFF
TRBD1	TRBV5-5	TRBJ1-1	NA	TGTGCCAGCAGCATAACAGGGGGCGGCACTGAAGCTTTCTTT	CASSITGGGTEAFF
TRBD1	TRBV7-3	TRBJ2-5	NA	TGTGCCAGCAGCTTAATGGGACAGGGTGCAGAGACCCAGTACTTC	CASSLMGQGAETQYF
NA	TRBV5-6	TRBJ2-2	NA	TGTGCCAGCAGCTTGTTTCAGGCGGGAGGGGAGCTGTTTTTT	CASSLFQAGGELFF
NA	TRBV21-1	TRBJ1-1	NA	TGTGCCAGCAAGGACTTTTTTAGGGCTTTCTTT	CASKDFFRAFF
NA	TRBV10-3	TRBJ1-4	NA	TGTGCCATCAGTGCTTACTCGGACAGAAAACTGTTTTTT	CAISAYSDRKLFF
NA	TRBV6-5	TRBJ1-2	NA	TGTGCCAGCAGTTATTTACTCGATGATGGTGGCTACACCTTC	CASSYLLDDGGYTF
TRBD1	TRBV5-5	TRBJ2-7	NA	TGTGCCAGCAGGGCGGACAGGGGCTCCTCCTACGAGCAGTACTTC	CASRADRGSSYEQYF
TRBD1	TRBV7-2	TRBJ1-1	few	TGTGCCAGCAGCTTTACAGGGGGCCCTTTCTTT	CASSFTGGPFF
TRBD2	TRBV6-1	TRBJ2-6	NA	TGTGCCAGCAGTGGTAACGTAGCGGGGAGCTCTGGGGCCAACGTCCTGACTTTC	CASSGNVAGSSGANVLTF
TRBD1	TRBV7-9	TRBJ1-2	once	TGTGCCAGCAGCTTATGGCAGGGGGACAACTATGGCTACACCTTC	CASSLWQGDNYGYTF
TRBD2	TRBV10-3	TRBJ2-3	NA	TGTGCCATCAGTGCAAGACTAGCGGGGGAAAGGGGCACAGATACGCAGTATTTT	CAISARLAGERGTDTQYF
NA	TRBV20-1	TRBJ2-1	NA	TGCAGTGCTATGGAGGGGATCAGGCAGTTCTTC	CSAMEGIRQFF
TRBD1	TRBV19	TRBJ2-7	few	TGTGCCAGTGGGACAGGCCCTTACGAGCAGTACTTC	CASGTGPYEQYF
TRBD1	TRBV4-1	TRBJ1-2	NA	TGCGCCAGCAGCAAAACCCCCGGGACAGGAGGGGGCTCCTATGGCTACACCTTC	CASSKTPGTGGGSYGYTF
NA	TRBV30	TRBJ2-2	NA	TGTGCCTGGAGTCTCCCCGGCACCGGGGAGCTGTTTTTT	CAWSLPGTGELFF
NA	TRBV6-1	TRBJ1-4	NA	TGTGCCAGCAGTGTCATGCGGGGGGACGCCGGGGAACTGTTTTTT	CASSVMRGDAGELFF
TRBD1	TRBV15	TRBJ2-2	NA	TGTGCCACCAGCTTAGACAGGGTCCGCACCGGGGAGCTGTTTTTT	CATSLDRVRTGELFF
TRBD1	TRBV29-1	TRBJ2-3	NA	TGCAGCGGGACGGACAGGTTGGGATCAGATACGCAGTATTTT	CSGTDRLGSDTQYF
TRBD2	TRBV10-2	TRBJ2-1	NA	TGCGCCAGCAGTGAGGGGCGGGAGGTGAATGAGCAGTTCTTC	CASSEGREVNEQFF
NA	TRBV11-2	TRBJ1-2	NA	TGTGCCAGCAGCTTTGCGGGGGGACTAGACTATGGCTACACCTTC	CASSFAGGLDYGYTF
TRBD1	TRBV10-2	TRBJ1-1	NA	TGCGCCAGCGGGGGACAGGGAGGAATTGGGGCTTTCTTT	CASGGQGGIGAFF
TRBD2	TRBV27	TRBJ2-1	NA	TGTGCCAGCAGTTTAGGTAGCGGGGGGTTCAATGAGCAGTTCTTC	CASSLGSGGFNEQFF
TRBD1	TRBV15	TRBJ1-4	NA	TGTGCCACCAGCAGCAACAGGGGGCTAGGAGAAAAACTGTTTTTT	CATSSNRGLGEKLFF
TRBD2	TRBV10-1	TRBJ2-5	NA	TGCGCCAGCAGTGAGTCCGCGGGAGGAGGGGAGACCCAGTACTTC	CASSESAGGGETQYF
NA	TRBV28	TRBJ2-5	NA	TGTGCCAGCAGTTTATTGGTCAGGGAAAGGGAGACCCAGTACTTC	CASSLLVRERETQYF